Below are 28 T cell receptor beta chains sequenced from a single sample in a study of blood T cell repertoires in COVID-19. Assay: immunoSEQ multiplex PCR; the TCRdb copy retains only in-frame clones and omits some. This table has 200,000 to 250,000 clones, approximately 81% appearing once. Sequenced material: peripheral blood. These receptors were taken from a woman aged 80 or over with acute or convalescent COVID-19.

This chain links TRBV4-2 with TRBJ1-1; TRBD1 might be the D (5 bases). The CDR3 is 15 residues long. CDR1 is LGHNA and CDR2 is YNFKEQ in the germline V gene. V was shortened by 1 base and J by 0 bases, with 9 bases between the two germline ends. The CDR3 loop reads CASSQAGLLNTEAFF. As DNA, the CDR3 is TGTGCCAGCAGCCAAGCAGGGCTATTGAACACTGAAGCTTTCTTT.

The gene calls are TRBV9 and TRBJ1-6; TRBD1 is a possible D gene (6 bases). Trimming stripped 4 bases from V and 4 bases from J, with 15 bases between. CDR1 and CDR2 from the germline V gene are SGDLS and YYNGEE. The CDR3 sequence is 16 residues long. CDR3 sequence (DNA): TGTGCCAGCAGCCGTGCTGGACAGAGATATAATTCACCCCTCCACTTT. It translates to CASSRAGQRYNSPLHF.

Only one count was recorded for this clone. This chain uses TRBV7-2 with TRBJ1-1; tentative D call: TRBD1 (6 bases). Germline V CDR1 and CDR2: SGHTA, FQGNSA. CDR3 size: 13 residues. Deletions cut 1 base from V and 7 bases from J, with 10 bases between. In DNA, the CDR3 is TGTGCCAGCAGCTTAGTGTCAGGGGATGAAGCTTTCTTT. It yields the protein CASSLVSGDEAFF.

With respect to this clone: Other DNA sequences in this specimen translate into the identical CDR3. V and J are TRBV9 and TRBJ1-2, with 11 positions matching TRBD1. J gave up 4 bases and V 0 bases, and 2 bases lay outside the gene matches. There are 15 residues in the CDR3. Germline V gene sequence: CDR1 SGDLS, CDR2 YYNGEE. The CDR3 coding sequence is TGTGCCAGCAGCGTAGTAGGACAGGGGGCCTATGGCTACACCTTC. This codes for CASSVVGQGAYGYTF. Full variable domain (outside the CDR3, taken from reference TRBV9 and TRBJ1-2): DSGVTQTPKHLITATGQRVTLRCSPRSGDLSVYWYQQSLDQGLQFLIQYYNGEERAKGNILERFSAQQFPDLHSELNLSSLELGDSALYFCASSVVGQGAYGYTFGSGTRLTVV.

The DNA for the CDR3 is TGTGCCAGCAGCTCCCTAAAAACAGGGGTTGAGCAGTACTTC. Translated: CASSSLKTGVEQYF. The chain is built from TRBV11-2 and TRBJ2-7, with 7 bases aligning to TRBD1. The ends lost 4 bases at V and 7 bases at J; junction bases unmatched: 10. This CDR3 is 14 amino acids long. CDR1 and CDR2 (germline): SGHAT, FQNNGV.

J is TRBJ2-7 and V is TRBV11-2, with 8 nucleotides matching TRBD1. Germline V CDR1 and CDR2: SGHAT, FQNNGV. V lost 6 bases, J lost 2 bases, and 9 bases stayed unmatched. The CDR3 is 15 residues long. CDR3 region: CASSVDRGPTYEQYF. CDR3 nucleotides: TGTGCCAGCAGTGTCGACAGGGGCCCTACCTACGAGCAGTACTTC.

The chain is built from TRBV5-1 and TRBJ2-1; 11 bases line up with TRBD2. Looked up from germline, CDR1 is SGHRS and CDR2 is YFSETQ. Trimming took 2 bases from V and 5 from J; bases not matched to a gene: 12. The CDR3 is 18 residues long. This CDR3 is CASSLPTSGGYADNEQFF. As DNA, the CDR3 is TGCGCCAGCAGCTTACCTACTAGCGGGGGCTACGCGGACAATGAGCAGTTCTTC. Full variable domain (outside the CDR3, taken from reference TRBV5-1 and TRBJ2-1): KAGVTQTPRYLIKTRGQQVTLSCSPISGHRSVSWYQQTPGQGLQFLFEYFSETQRNKGNFPGRFSGRQFSNSRSEMNVSTLELGDSALYLCASSLPTSGGYADNEQFFGPGTRLTVL.

This chain connects TRBV7-7 to TRBJ1-2, with a weak D call TRBD1 (6 bases). Trimming cost V 2 bases and J 2 bases, with 9 bases left between them. Germline V gene sequence: CDR1 SSHAT, CDR2 FNYEAQ (reference sequence). The CDR3 spans 14 residues. The CDR3 DNA is TGTGCCAGCAGCTTACGACAGGAGAACTATGGCTACACCTTC. Encoded protein: CASSLRQENYGYTF.

The J gene is TRBJ1-1, the V gene TRBV15, with 10 bases fitting TRBD1. Germline CDR1 reads LNHNV; CDR2 reads YYDKDF (reference sequence). The CDR3 extends over 12 amino acids. With 5 bases clipped from V and 11 bases from J, the junction kept 5 bases outside the gene matches. The chain's CDR3 is CATSGGTGAAFF. The CDR3 nucleotides read TGTGCCACCAGCGGGGGGACAGGGGCGGCTTTCTTT.

This chain links TRBV5-4 with TRBJ1-2, with 10 bases fitting TRBD1. The V gene's germline CDR1 is SGHNT and CDR2 YYREEE (reference sequence). The junction had 12 bases not matched to a gene; V was cut back by 4 bases and J by 0 bases. The CDR3 consists of 18 residues. The CDR3 DNA reads as TGTGCCAGCAGCCTCCCCCCGGGACAGGGGTGGACTAACTATGGCTACACCTTC. Amino acids: CASSLPPGQGWTNYGYTF. Filled out from reference TRBV5-4 and TRBJ1-2, the complete variable domain reads ETGVTQSPTHLIKTRGQQVTLRCSSQSGHNTVSWYQQALGQGPQFIFQYYREEENGRGNFPPRFSGLQFPNYSSELNVNALELDDSALYLCASSLPPGQGWTNYGYTFGSGTRLTVV.

The V gene is TRBV2, the J gene TRBJ1-5, with D perhaps matching TRBD1 (5 bases). The V and J ends lost 6 bases and 0 bases respectively, with 6 bases between them. The CDR3 loop spans 13 amino acids. The V gene's germline CDR1 is SNHLY and CDR2 FYNNEI. The DNA for the CDR3 is TGTGCCAGCAGCACAGGTAGCAATCAGCCCCAGCATTTT. Protein: CASSTGSNQPQHF.

V gene TRBV24-1 combines with J gene TRBJ2-1; 10 positions agree with TRBD1. V trimming: 4 bases; J trimming: 10 bases; junction bases outside the gene matches: 9. Germline V gene data show CDR1 as KGHDR and CDR2 as SFDVKD. The CDR3 has 15 residues. The CDR3 loop reads CATSELGQGTKEQFF. For the CDR3, the DNA is TGTGCCACCAGTGAGCTGGGACAGGGGACTAAAGAGCAGTTCTTC.

The V and J genes are TRBV7-3 and TRBJ1-1; the D gene is possibly TRBD1 (6 bases). Germline CDR1 and CDR2: SGHTA and FQGTGA. V was trimmed by 5 bases and J by 6 bases, leaving 19 bases between them. This CDR3 contains 15 residues. CDR3 coding DNA: TGTGCCAGCAGCCGTAACTCAGGGGCCGGGTCTGAAGCTTTCTTT. As protein: CASSRNSGAGSEAFF.

CDR3 bases: TGTGCCAGTAGTCCCCAAAGTGTGGGGCGCGGTTTAAGTCAGCCCCAGCATTTT. Translated: CASSPQSVGRGLSQPQHF. The chain combines TRBV19 with TRBJ1-5; tentatively, D is TRBD1 (5 bases). The V and J ends lost 5 bases and 6 bases respectively, with 26 bases between them. The germline gives CDR1 LNHDA, CDR2 SQIVND (reference sequence). The CDR3 runs 18 residues.

The rearrangement links TRBV11-3 to TRBJ1-5; D call uncertain. The germline V gene encodes CDR1 SGHNT and CDR2 YENEEA. V was pared by 2 bases and J by 4 bases, with 6 bases between. The CDR3 extends over 13 amino acids. The CDR3 loop is CASSLYSNQPQHF. The CDR3 DNA is TGTGCCAGCAGCTTATATAGTAATCAGCCCCAGCATTTT.

The chain has TRBV20-1 and TRBJ1-1, with unresolved D. The CDR3 covers 8 residues. CDR1 is DFQATT, CDR2 SNEGSKA, per germline (reference sequence). V was cut by 4 bases and J by 11 bases, with 5 bases left in between. The CDR3 sequence is CSANEAFF. The CDR3 bases are TGCAGTGCTAACGAGGCTTTCTTT.

The chain is built from TRBV6-5 and TRBJ1-6, with 9 bases that match TRBD1. Germline-derived CDR1 and CDR2 are MNHEY and SVGAGI. This CDR3 contains 16 residues. Losses at the gene ends were 0 bases for V and 7 bases for J; bases not matched to a gene: 4. Here the CDR3 DNA reads TGTGCCAGCAGTTACTCGGACAGGGGCGGAAATTCACCCCTCCACTTT. It codes for CASSYSDRGGNSPLHF.

The V and J genes are TRBV6-5 and TRBJ2-7; the match to TRBD2 covers 13 bases. With V trimmed by 2 bases and J by 4 bases, 2 bases remained unmatched. This CDR3 comprises 15 residues. CDR1 and CDR2 from the germline V gene are MNHEY and SVGAGI. CDR3 in amino acids: CASSYPGLAGYEQYF. The CDR3 nucleotides read TGTGCCAGCAGTTACCCGGGACTAGCGGGGTACGAGCAGTACTTC.

V is TRBV2 and J is TRBJ1-1; perhaps TRBD1 as D (5 bases). The CDR3 spans 14 residues. The germline gives CDR1 SNHLY, CDR2 FYNNEI. V gave up 6 bases and J gave up 4 bases, with 15 bases separating them. The CDR3 bases are TGTGCCAGCAGGGTCCGACCCCAGGGCACTGAAGCTTTCTTT. This sequence encodes CASRVRPQGTEAFF. Drawing the rest from reference TRBV2 and TRBJ1-1, the complete variable domain is EPEVTQTPSHQVTQMGQEVILRCVPISNHLYFYWYRQILGQKVEFLVSFYNNEISEKSEIFDDQFSVERPDGSNFTLKIRSTKLEDSAMYFCASRVRPQGTEAFFGQGTRLTVV.

The genes are TRBV5-6 and TRBJ1-5; TRBD1 is a possible D gene (6 bases). Trimming took off 0 bases at V and 3 bases at J, with 10 bases between the two ends. This CDR3 has 15 residues. Per the germline V gene, CDR1 is SGHDT and CDR2 is YYEEEE. In DNA form, the CDR3 reads TGTGCCAGCAGCTTGGAGGGGGTGACCAATCAGCCCCAGCATTTT. Amino acids: CASSLEGVTNQPQHF.

This clone was observed once. This chain links TRBV5-3 with TRBJ1-4; perhaps TRBD1 as D (6 bases). TRBV5-3 is an ORF; its function is uncertain. Trimming cost V 7 bases and J 2 bases, with 18 bases left between them. The length of the CDR3 is 16 residues. The CDR3 bases are TGTGCCAGAGAGACAGGCGAGCCGGGGACTAATGAAAAACTGTTTTTT. Translated, it gives CARETGEPGTNEKLFF.

V usage is TRBV6-5 and J usage is TRBJ2-7, with D perhaps matching TRBD1 (6 bases). Germline CDR1 and CDR2: MNHEY and SVGAGI. With 2 bases removed from V and 2 bases from J, the gap between germline ends came to 13 bases. CDR3 length: 15 amino acids. The CDR3 DNA reads as TGTGCCAGCAGTTACCCCGGGACATCCACCTACGAGCAGTACTTC. Amino acids: CASSYPGTSTYEQYF.

The gene calls are TRBV3-1 (or the pseudogene TRBV3-2) and TRBJ2-1; 9 nucleotides align to TRBD2. The germline gives CDR1 LGHDT, CDR2 YNNKEL (reference sequence). The CDR3 runs 17 residues. J lost 2 bases, V lost 5 bases, and 10 bases had no gene match. CDR3 in amino acids: CASSGRGSGGPYNEQFF. The CDR3, as DNA: TGTGCCAGCAGCGGGAGGGGTAGCGGGGGCCCCTACAATGAGCAGTTCTTC.

This chain joins TRBV3-1 (or the pseudogene TRBV3-2) and TRBJ2-3, with TRBD2 matching over 8 bases. CDR1 LGHDT and CDR2 YNNKEL come from the germline V gene (reference sequence). The CDR3 extends over 15 amino acids. With V trimmed by 1 base and J by 5 bases, 5 bases remained unmatched. CDR3 coding DNA: TGTGCCAGCAGCCAAGCGGGGGGGGCGAGAGATACGCAGTATTTT. Protein product: CASSQAGGARDTQYF.

As DNA, the CDR3 is TGTGCCAGCAGTTACTCGGCAGGGCACAATCAGCCCCAGCATTTT. Its translation is CASSYSAGHNQPQHF. V gene TRBV6-2 or TRBV6-3 combines with J gene TRBJ1-5, with D tentatively TRBD1 (5 bases). V dropped 0 bases and J dropped 3 bases, with 9 bases sitting between them. This CDR3 region has 15 residues. Germline CDR1 and CDR2: MNHEY and SVGEGT.

The V gene is TRBV18, the J gene TRBJ1-1, with TRBD1 matching over 7 bases. The CDR3 loop spans 13 amino acids. Trimming cost V 6 bases and J 7 bases; bases outside gene matches: 8. Germline V gene data show CDR1 as KGHSH and CDR2 as LQKENI. DNA for the CDR3: TGTGCCAGCTCCGCGGGACAGTTGGTTGAAGCTTTCTTT. It specifies CASSAGQLVEAFF.

This chain links TRBV2 with TRBJ2-7; possible D gene TRBD2, 6 bases. Trimming took off 4 bases at V and 6 bases at J, with 7 bases between the two ends. The CDR3 totals 11 residues. CDR1 and CDR2 from the germline V gene are SNHLY and FYNNEI. The chain's CDR3 is CASSVGSEQYF. The CDR3 DNA reads as TGTGCCAGCAGTGTCGGGAGCGAGCAGTACTTC.

This clone has just a few counts. V gene TRBV7-8 combines with J gene TRBJ2-1; 8 bases map to TRBD2. The CDR3 spans 15 residues. The germline CDR1 and CDR2 sequences are SGHVS and FQNEAQ. V was pared by 5 bases and J by 9 bases, with 12 bases of the junction left unmatched. The CDR3 DNA is TGTGCCAGCAGCCGAGCGGGGGCTCCGGGTGCTGAGCAGTTCTTC. This gives the protein CASSRAGAPGAEQFF.